This T cell receptor (beta chain) was documented in a study of OX40 agonist ivuxolimab in advanced cancers. The repertoire was sequenced with immunoSEQ multiplex PCR; TCRdb's copy has only in-frame clones and lacks some. This sample has tens of thousands of clones, with about 87% found just once. With 1 base removed from V and 0 bases from J, the gap between germline ends came to 10 bases. Germline V gene sequence: CDR1 SGDLS, CDR2 YYNGEE. This CDR3 has 15 amino acids. The chain links TRBV9 to TRBJ1-1, with a tentative D call TRBD1 (5 bases). Sequencing was performed on CD4+ or CD8+ T cells sorted from blood, taken in a trial of the OX40 agonist ivuxolimab. This receptor was taken from an adult with an advanced solid tumor such as melanoma, head and neck, liver or kidney cancer. The chain's CDR3 is CASSVTRGLNTEAFF. In DNA, the CDR3 is TGTGCCAGCAGCGTAACGAGGGGCCTGAACACTGAAGCTTTCTTT.